A single sample gave rise to the 23 T cell receptor beta chains below, sequenced in a study of blood T cell repertoires in COVID-19 (dated by TCRdb to 2020 to 2022). Library method: the immunoSEQ multiplex PCR assay. TCRdb took over this immuneACCESS table, retaining in-frame rearrangements with V and J assigned. Such tables are incomplete; in checked studies, under half of the missing clones stem from an unresolved V gene, and the remainder is unexplained. In this sample the table shows approximately 76,000 clones, 80% to 90% of which occur a single time. Of the sample, around 36% falls within the top ten clones. The specimen was peripheral blood. These receptor sequences come from a man at least 80 years old with active or convalescent COVID-19.

The chain joins TRBV4-1 to TRBJ2-2; TRBD1 aligns across 8 bases. This CDR3 region has 19 residues. Germline CDR1 MGHRA, CDR2 YSYEKL. V trimming: 2 bases; J trimming: 3 bases; junction bases outside the gene matches: 14. In DNA form, the CDR3 reads TGCGCCAGCAGCCAATCCTTCCCCCAGGGGGCAGGGGACACCGGGGAGCTGTTTTTT. Translated, it gives CASSQSFPQGAGDTGELFF.

The chain couples TRBV10-3 to TRBJ1-1, with 7 bases that match TRBD1. The germline V gene has CDR1 ENHRY and CDR2 SYGVKD. The ends lost 5 bases at V and 0 bases at J; junction bases unmatched: 3. The CDR3 length is 14 residues. The CDR3: CAISLRGMNTEAFF. CDR3 DNA sequence: TGTGCCATCAGTCTCAGGGGGATGAACACTGAAGCTTTCTTT.

The chain employs TRBV9 and TRBJ2-3, with 7 bases identical to TRBD2. This CDR3 region has 15 residues. Germline assignment: CDR1 SGDLS and CDR2 YYNGEE. Losses at the gene ends were 4 bases for V and 4 bases for J; bases not matched to a gene: 9. In DNA form, the CDR3 reads TGTGCCAGCAGCCCACCCGGTGGGGGGGCAGATACGCAGTATTTT. Translated: CASSPPGGGADTQYF.

This clone was counted once. This rearrangement joins TRBV5-1 to TRBJ2-2; no reliable D call. This CDR3 is 15 amino acids long. V was shortened by 0 bases and J by 5 bases, with 11 bases between the two germline ends. The V gene's germline CDR1 is SGHRS and CDR2 YFSETQ. The CDR3 DNA reads TGCGCCAGCAGCTTGGTCTCTAGACGGACCGGGGAGCTGTTTTTT. Residues: CASSLVSRRTGELFF. The variable domain in full, completed from reference TRBV5-1 and TRBJ2-2, reads KAGVTQTPRYLIKTRGQQVTLSCSPISGHRSVSWYQQTPGQGLQFLFEYFSETQRNKGNFPGRFSGRQFSNSRSEMNVSTLELGDSALYLCASSLVSRRTGELFFGEGSRLTVL.

The sample holds a few counts of this clone. The V gene is TRBV2, the J gene TRBJ1-1; possible D gene TRBD1, 5 bases. Trimming took 6 bases from V and 3 from J, leaving 11 bases between them. This CDR3 is 13 amino acids long. In germline, CDR1 is SNHLY, CDR2 FYNNEI. CDR3 in amino acids: CASSPDRDTEAFF. CDR3 coding DNA: TGTGCCAGCAGCCCTGACAGAGACACTGAAGCTTTCTTT.

V usage is TRBV10-3 and J usage is TRBJ2-3; the match to TRBD2 covers 11 bases. Germline V gene lookup returns CDR1 ENHRY and CDR2 SYGVKD. V lost 2 bases to trimming and J lost 4 bases; unmatched junction nucleotides: 2. The CDR3 sequence is 15 residues long. The chain's CDR3 is CAISETSGSSDTQYF. The CDR3 DNA is TGTGCCATCAGTGAGACTAGCGGGAGTTCAGATACGCAGTATTTT.

The V and J genes are TRBV7-9 and TRBJ2-7, with TRBD2 as a possible D gene (5 bases). The germline V gene has CDR1 SEHNR and CDR2 FQNEAQ (reference sequence). Deletions cut 5 bases from V and 3 bases from J, with 20 bases between. The CDR3 consists of 16 residues. CDR3 protein: CASSPRGRTGIYEQYF. The DNA for the CDR3 is TGTGCCAGCAGCCCCCGGGGAAGGACCGGCATCTACGAGCAGTACTTC.

V and J are TRBV3-1 (or the pseudogene TRBV3-2) and TRBJ2-4; the D gene is possibly TRBD1 (8 bases). This CDR3 region has 13 residues. CDR1 and CDR2 (germline): LGHDT, YNNKEL (reference sequence). V shed 6 bases and J shed 8 bases, with 14 bases lying between them. The CDR3 nucleotides are TGTGCCAGCAGGGTACAGGGGGGGGACATTCAGTACTTC. This codes for CASRVQGGDIQYF.

The chain couples TRBV11-2 to TRBJ2-5; perhaps TRBD1 as D (7 bases). The CDR3 spans 16 residues. Per the germline V gene, CDR1 is SGHAT and CDR2 is FQNNGV. V dropped 1 base and J dropped 2 bases, with 14 bases sitting between them. CDR3 nucleotide sequence: TGTGCCAGCAGCTTAGTACAGGGGACTCAACAAGAGACCCAGTACTTC. This translates into CASSLVQGTQQETQYF.

The CDR3: CASSVLGGTEAFF. The DNA of the CDR3 is TGTGCCAGCAGTGTTCTCGGCGGCACTGAAGCTTTCTTT. The V and J genes are TRBV2 and TRBJ1-1; D is ambiguous. V was pared by 4 bases and J by 4 bases, with 10 bases between. There are 13 residues in the CDR3. Per germline, CDR1 SNHLY and CDR2 FYNNEI.

This chain links TRBV7-2 with TRBJ2-7, with 7 bases aligning to TRBD1. Germline CDR1 is SGHTA and CDR2 is FQGNSA. V trimming: 2 bases; J trimming: 3 bases; junction bases outside the gene matches: 7. CDR3 length: 15 residues. The CDR3 DNA reads TGTGCCAGCAGCTTATACAGGGGCCGAGTCTACGAGCAGTACTTC. This translates into CASSLYRGRVYEQYF.

The chain joins TRBV27 to TRBJ2-2, with 8 nucleotides matching TRBD1. The CDR3 runs to 15 residues. V dropped 2 bases and J dropped 3; count of bases not matched to a gene: 2. Germline loops: CDR1 MNHEY, CDR2 SMNVEV (reference sequence). CDR3 sequence: CASSLRQGYTGELFF. The CDR3 DNA reads as TGTGCCAGCAGTTTAAGACAGGGGTACACCGGGGAGCTGTTTTTT.

The chain links TRBV27 to TRBJ1-6; TRBD1 agrees at 7 bases. The CDR3 extends over 16 amino acids. Looked up from germline, CDR1 is MNHEY and CDR2 is SMNVEV (reference sequence). The junction had 8 bases not matched to a gene; V was cut back by 5 bases and J by 4 bases. As DNA, the CDR3 is TGTGCCAGCAGTCTCTCGGGACAGCCGTATAATTCACCCCTCCACTTT. Translation: CASSLSGQPYNSPLHF.

The chain joins TRBV18 to TRBJ1-5, with D possibly matching TRBD1 (6 bases). The ends were cut back, 6 bases at V and 0 bases at J, with 24 bases in the middle. The germline V gene has CDR1 KGHSH and CDR2 LQKENI. The CDR3 is made up of 19 amino acids. The CDR3 bases are TGTGCCAGCTCCAACAGGGCTTTCGACGGTTCTTATAGCAATCAGCCCCAGCATTTT. Translated: CASSNRAFDGSYSNQPQHF.

The J gene is TRBJ1-3, the V gene TRBV4-2; no reliable D call. Germline CDR1 reads LGHNA; CDR2 reads YNFKEQ. CDR3 size: 19 residues. With 1 base removed from V and 0 bases from J, the gap between germline ends came to 19 bases. The CDR3 loop is CASSQGVQAFGLSGNTIYF. The CDR3 DNA is TGTGCCAGCAGCCAAGGAGTTCAGGCGTTTGGTCTCTCTGGAAACACCATATATTTT.

The chain combines TRBV6-5 with TRBJ2-7; D is undetermined. In germline, CDR1 is MNHEY, CDR2 SVGAGI. This CDR3 spans 14 amino acids. Trimming removed 7 bases at V and 5 bases at J, with 18 bases between. In DNA form, the CDR3 reads TGTGCCAGCACGAAGGCGGAATACCTAAACGAGCAGTACTTC. Translating it yields CASTKAEYLNEQYF.

V usage is TRBV5-5 and J usage is TRBJ2-3; 11 nucleotides align to TRBD2. Trimming took 4 bases from V and 2 from J; bases not matched to a gene: 6. Germline assignment: CDR1 SGHKS and CDR2 YYEKEE (reference sequence). CDR3 length: 16 amino acids. The CDR3 DNA is TGTGCCAGCAGCCCGGGACTAGCGGCCGACACAGATACGCAGTATTTT. It encodes CASSPGLAADTDTQYF.

This chain links TRBV5-1 with TRBJ2-5; 7 nucleotides match TRBD2. Germline V CDR1 and CDR2: SGHRS, YFSETQ. CDR3 length: 15 amino acids. Trimming at V came to 0 bases and at J to 5 bases, leaving 7 bases not matched to a gene. CDR3 nucleotides: TGCGCCAGCAGCTTGGCGGGGGGACGAACGGAGACCCAGTACTTC. The encoded protein is CASSLAGGRTETQYF.

The chain couples TRBV28 to TRBJ1-5; 8 bases line up with TRBD1. J was trimmed by 5 bases and V by 4 bases; bases with no gene match: 4. Per the germline V gene, CDR1 is MDHEN and CDR2 is SYDVKM. This CDR3 is 14 amino acids long. CDR3 bases: TGTGCCAGCAGTTCAGGACAGGGTCATCAGCCCCAGCATTTT. It codes for CASSSGQGHQPQHF.

The chain joins TRBV2 to TRBJ2-2, with TRBD2 matching 16 bases. Germline V CDR1 and CDR2: SNHLY, FYNNEI. The CDR3 has 16 amino acids. With 4 bases clipped from V and 7 bases from J, the junction kept 3 bases outside the gene matches. In DNA form, the CDR3 reads TGTGCCAGCAGTGGCGGGACTAGCGGGAGGGACGGGGAGCTGTTTTTT. It codes for CASSGGTSGRDGELFF.

CDR3 residues: CASSPNRGTYNEQFF. CDR3 nucleotide sequence: TGTGCCAGCTCCCCCAACAGGGGGACCTACAATGAGCAGTTCTTC. This chain joins TRBV18 and TRBJ2-1, with 8 bases aligning to TRBD1. CDR1 and CDR2 from the germline V gene are KGHSH and LQKENI. The CDR3 length is 15 residues. The V and J ends lost 6 bases and 2 bases, in that order; junction bases with no gene match: 6.

V usage is TRBV5-6 and J usage is TRBJ1-6, with 7 bases lining up with TRBD1. V was clipped by 2 bases and J by 9 bases; unmatched bases: 5. The CDR3 is made up of 14 amino acids. Germline values: CDR1 SGHDT, CDR2 YYEEEE. In DNA form, the CDR3 reads TGTGCCAGCAGCTTTGACAGGGTGCTTTCACCCCTCCACTTT. Its protein is CASSFDRVLSPLHF.

This clone was seen more than once but under ten times. The chain combines TRBV2 with TRBJ2-2, with 9 bases matching TRBD1. CDR3 length: 16 residues. V shed 1 base, J shed 4 bases, and the junction held 4 bases outside the gene matches. CDR1 is SNHLY and CDR2 is FYNNEI in the germline V gene. This chain's CDR3 is CASSEGDRVGTGELFF. The CDR3 nucleotides are TGTGCCAGCAGTGAAGGGGACAGGGTTGGCACCGGGGAGCTGTTTTTT.